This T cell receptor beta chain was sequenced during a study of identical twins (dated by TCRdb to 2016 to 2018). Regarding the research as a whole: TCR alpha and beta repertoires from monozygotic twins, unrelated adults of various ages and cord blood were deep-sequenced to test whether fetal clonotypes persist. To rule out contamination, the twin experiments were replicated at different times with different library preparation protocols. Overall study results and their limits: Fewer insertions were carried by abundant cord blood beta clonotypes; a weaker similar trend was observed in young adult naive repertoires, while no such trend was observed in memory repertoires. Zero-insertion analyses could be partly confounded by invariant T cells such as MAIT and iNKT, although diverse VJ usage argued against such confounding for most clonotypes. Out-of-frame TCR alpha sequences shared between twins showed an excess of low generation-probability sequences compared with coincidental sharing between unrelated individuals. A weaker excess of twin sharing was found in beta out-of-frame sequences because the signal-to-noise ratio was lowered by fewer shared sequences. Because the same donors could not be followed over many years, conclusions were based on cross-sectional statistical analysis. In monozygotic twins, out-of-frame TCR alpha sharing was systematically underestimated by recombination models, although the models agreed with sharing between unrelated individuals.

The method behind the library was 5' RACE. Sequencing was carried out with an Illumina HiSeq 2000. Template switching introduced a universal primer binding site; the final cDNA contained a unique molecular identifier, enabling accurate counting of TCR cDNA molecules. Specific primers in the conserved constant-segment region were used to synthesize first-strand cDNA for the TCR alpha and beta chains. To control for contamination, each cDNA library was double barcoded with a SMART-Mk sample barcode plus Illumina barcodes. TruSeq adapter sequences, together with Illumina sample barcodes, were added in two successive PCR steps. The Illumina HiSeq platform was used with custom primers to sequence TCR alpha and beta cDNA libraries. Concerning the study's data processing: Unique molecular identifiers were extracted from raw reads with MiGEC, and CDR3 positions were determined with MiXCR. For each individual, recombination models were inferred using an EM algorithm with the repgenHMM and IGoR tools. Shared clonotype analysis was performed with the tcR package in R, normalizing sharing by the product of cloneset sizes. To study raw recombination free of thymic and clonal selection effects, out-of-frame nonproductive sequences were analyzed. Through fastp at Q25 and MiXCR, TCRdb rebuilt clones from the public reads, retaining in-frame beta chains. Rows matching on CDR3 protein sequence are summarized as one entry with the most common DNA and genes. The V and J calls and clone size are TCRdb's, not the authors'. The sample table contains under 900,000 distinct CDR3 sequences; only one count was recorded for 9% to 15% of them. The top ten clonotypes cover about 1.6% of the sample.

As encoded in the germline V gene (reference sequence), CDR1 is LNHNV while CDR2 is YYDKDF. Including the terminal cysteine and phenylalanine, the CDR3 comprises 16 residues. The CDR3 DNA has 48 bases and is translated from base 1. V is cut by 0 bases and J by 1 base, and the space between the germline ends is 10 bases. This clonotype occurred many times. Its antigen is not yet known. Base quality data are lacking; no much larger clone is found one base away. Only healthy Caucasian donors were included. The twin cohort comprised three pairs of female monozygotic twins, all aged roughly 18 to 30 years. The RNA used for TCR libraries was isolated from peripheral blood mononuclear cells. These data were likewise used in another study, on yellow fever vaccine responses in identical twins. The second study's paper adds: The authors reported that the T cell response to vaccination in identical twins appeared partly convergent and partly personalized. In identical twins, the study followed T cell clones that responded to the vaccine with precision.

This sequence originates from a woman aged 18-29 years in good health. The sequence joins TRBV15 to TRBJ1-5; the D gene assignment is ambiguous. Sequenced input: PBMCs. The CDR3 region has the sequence CATSREGGGSNQPQHF. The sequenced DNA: TGTGCCACCAGCAGAGAGGGTGGAGGGAGCAATCAGCCCCAGCATTTT. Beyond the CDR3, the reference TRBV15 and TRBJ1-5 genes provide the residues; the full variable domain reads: DAMVIQNPRYQVTQFGKPVTLSCSQTLNHNVMYWYQQKSSQAPKLLFHYYDKDFNNEADTPDNFQSRRPNTSFCFLDIRSPGLGDTAMYLCATSREGGGSNQPQHFGDGTRLSIL.